These T cell receptor beta chains were read from a single sample in a study of control samples from healthy donors and cancer patients. Generated by immunoSEQ multiplex PCR, the TCRdb table keeps only in-frame clones and is missing some. The repertoire holds about 90,000 clones, around nine tenths seen once, with less than 4.5% in the top ten. The sample consisted of blood. The receptors were gathered from a young woman in good health. Both conserved end residues are part of each CDR3. A D gene is named only where the DNA matches it firmly. Some rows have no size entry. The others give once, few or many, or a class for an expanded clone.

clone size: -
J gene: TRBJ1-4
V gene: TRBV5-1
D gene: TRBD1
CDR3 DNA: TGCGCCAGCAGCTTAGGACAGGGAGGAAAACTGTTTTTT
CDR3 protein: CASSLGQGGKLFF

clone size: -
J gene: TRBJ2-7
V gene: TRBV4-1
D gene: TRBD1
CDR3 DNA: TGCGCCAGCAGCCCCTACCCCCGGGGACAGGGCTACGAGCAGTACTTC
CDR3 protein: CASSPYPRGQGYEQYF

clone size: -
J gene: TRBJ1-1
V gene: TRBV4-1
D gene: -
CDR3 DNA: TGCGCCAGCAGCCAAGGGAGGGAAAGGAACACTGAAGCTTTCTTT
CDR3 protein: CASSQGRERNTEAFF

clone size: once
J gene: TRBJ2-1
V gene: TRBV3-1/TRBV3-2
D gene: TRBD2
CDR3 DNA: TGTGCCAGCACGGGTCCGGGACTAGGGAATGAGCAGTTCTTC
CDR3 protein: CASTGPGLGNEQFF

clone size: -
J gene: TRBJ2-1
V gene: TRBV29-1
D gene: -
CDR3 DNA: TGCAGCGTTGGGACTGGGAGCTCCTACAATGAGCAGTTCTTC
CDR3 protein: CSVGTGSSYNEQFF

clone size: -
J gene: TRBJ2-3
V gene: TRBV9
D gene: -
CDR3 DNA: TGTGCCAGCAGCGTGAACAGCTATACACCTGGCACAGATACGCAGTATTTT
CDR3 protein: CASSVNSYTPGTDTQYF

clone size: -
J gene: TRBJ2-7
V gene: TRBV19
D gene: -
CDR3 DNA: TGTGCCAGTAGTATCTCAACAGGGTCTTCCTACGAGCAGTACTTC
CDR3 protein: CASSISTGSSYEQYF

clone size: -
J gene: TRBJ1-1
V gene: TRBV11-3
D gene: -
CDR3 DNA: TGTGCCAGCAGCAAGGGACTAGGGGGAGGGAACACTGAAGCTTTCTTT
CDR3 protein: CASSKGLGGGNTEAFF

clone size: -
J gene: TRBJ1-1
V gene: TRBV29-1
D gene: TRBD1
CDR3 DNA: TGCAGCGTGGACAGGGGGAACACTGAAGCTTTCTTT
CDR3 protein: CSVDRGNTEAFF

clone size: -
J gene: TRBJ1-1
V gene: TRBV27
D gene: TRBD1
CDR3 DNA: TGTGCCAGCAGCACGACAGGGGGCACTGAAGCTTTCTTT
CDR3 protein: CASSTTGGTEAFF

clone size: once
J gene: TRBJ1-2
V gene: TRBV24-1
D gene: -
CDR3 DNA: TGTGCCACCAGTGACGACCTAAGGACGTATGGCTACACCTTC
CDR3 protein: CATSDDLRTYGYTF